This T cell receptor beta chain was sequenced for a study of neurological immune-mediated disorders. This clonotype was picked up many times. One entry per CDR3 protein, called by TCRdb with MiXCR from the 5' RACE reads. The repertoire includes over 15,000 distinct CDR3 sequences, 7% to 9.5% of them detected once, and under 55% sits in the top ten. CDR1 MDHEN and CDR2 SYDVKM come from the germline V gene. Unmatched junction bases numbered 4, after V lost 3 bases and J lost 4 bases. The CDR3 is made up of 14 amino acids. Sequenced input: CD8+ T cells from blood. The chain couples TRBV28 to TRBJ2-3; 7 bases agree with TRBD2. This TCR was recovered from a man aged 45-60 years in good health. CDR3 DNA: TGTGCCAGCAGTTTGGGAGGGAGTGCAGATACGCAGTATTTT. Amino acid sequence: CASSLGGSADTQYF.